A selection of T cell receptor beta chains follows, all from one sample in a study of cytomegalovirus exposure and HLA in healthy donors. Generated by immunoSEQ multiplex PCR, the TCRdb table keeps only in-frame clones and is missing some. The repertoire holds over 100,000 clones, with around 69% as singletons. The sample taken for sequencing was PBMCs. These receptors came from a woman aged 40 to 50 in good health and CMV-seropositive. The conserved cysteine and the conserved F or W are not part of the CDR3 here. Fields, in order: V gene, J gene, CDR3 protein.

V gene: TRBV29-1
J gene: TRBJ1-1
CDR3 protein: SVEGGDRGAF

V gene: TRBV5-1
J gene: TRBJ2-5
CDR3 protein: ASSPVALQETQY

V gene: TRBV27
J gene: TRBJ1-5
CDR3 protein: ASSSQGENNQPQH

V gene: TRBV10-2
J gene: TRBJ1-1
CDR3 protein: ASSEASTRPEAF

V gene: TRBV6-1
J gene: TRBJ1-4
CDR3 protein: ASRGWGQLNEKLF

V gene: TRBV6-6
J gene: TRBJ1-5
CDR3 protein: ASSPPIQPQH

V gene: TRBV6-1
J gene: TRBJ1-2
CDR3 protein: ASSEGWGMNYGYT

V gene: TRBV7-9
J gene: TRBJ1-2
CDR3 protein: ASSSTYRDRDKDGYT

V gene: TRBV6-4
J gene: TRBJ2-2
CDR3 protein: ASSDSLGGGPGELF

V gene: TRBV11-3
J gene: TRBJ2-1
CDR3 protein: ASSLVRGQTNEQF

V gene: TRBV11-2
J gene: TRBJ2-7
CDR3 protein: ASSLDGALFGEQY

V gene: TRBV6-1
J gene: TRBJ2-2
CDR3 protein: ASSEWGLAGERTGELF

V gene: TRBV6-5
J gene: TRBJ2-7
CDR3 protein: ASSYSERGGFEQY

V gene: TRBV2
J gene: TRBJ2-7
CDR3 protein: ASSPYRDWLYEQY

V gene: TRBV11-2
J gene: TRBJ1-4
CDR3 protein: ASSGGGGEKLF

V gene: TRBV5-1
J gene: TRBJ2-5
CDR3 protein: ASSSSGTEQETQY

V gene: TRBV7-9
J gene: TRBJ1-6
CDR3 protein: ASSPDRGLNSPLH

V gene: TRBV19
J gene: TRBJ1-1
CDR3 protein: ASSTRLRGLADTEAF

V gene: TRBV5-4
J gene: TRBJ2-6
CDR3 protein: ASSWGTGAGANVLT

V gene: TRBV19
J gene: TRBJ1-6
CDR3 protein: ASHRDVGNNSPLH

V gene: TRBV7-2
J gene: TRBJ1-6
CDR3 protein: ASSLEGQIYNSPLH

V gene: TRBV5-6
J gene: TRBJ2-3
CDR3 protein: ASRAEQTGADTQY